Presented here are 26 T cell receptor beta chains from one specimen sequenced in a study of CXCR3-negative and CXCR3-positive naive CD8 T cells. cDNA libraries for TRB were generated by 5' RACE incorporating UMI labels. With the 5' RACE reads reprocessed, TCRdb shows one record per CDR3 protein and no DNA. The sample spans roughly 29,000 distinct CDR3 sequences; the ten largest clones claim roughly 10%. The source material was memory CD8+ T cells from blood. The source is a human donor in good health. Some clones in this sample may be carry-over from other donors' samples.

V and J are TRBV2 and TRBJ2-7; the TCRdb D gene call, TRBD1, has no DNA to confirm it. CDR3 length: 14 amino acids. Germline V gene sequence: CDR1 SNHLY, CDR2 FYNNEI. The CDR3 is CASSEAGGSYEQYF. The full variable domain, its missing parts supplied by reference TRBV2 and TRBJ2-7, is EPEVTQTPSHQVTQMGQEVILRCVPISNHLYFYWYRQILGQKVEFLVSFYNNEISEKSEIFDDQFSVERPDGSNFTLKIRSTKLEDSAMYFCASSEAGGSYEQYFGPGTRLTVT.

This chain uses TRBV6-2 or TRBV6-3 with TRBJ2-1; TCRdb indicates TRBD1, and absent DNA this call remains unverified. The CDR3 consists of 16 residues. Germline V gene data show CDR1 as MNHEY and CDR2 as SVGEGT. The CDR3 is CASSYDRVSSYNEQFF.

V and J are TRBV27 and TRBJ2-1. CDR3 length: 11 residues. Germline assignment: CDR1 MNHEY and CDR2 SMNVEV (reference sequence). This CDR3 reads CASQWVDEQFF.

The chain employs TRBV7-6 and TRBJ2-7; TCRdb returns TRBD1, unconfirmable since there is no DNA. This CDR3 has 13 amino acids. The germline V gene encodes CDR1 SGHVS and CDR2 FNYEAQ. The CDR3 sequence: CASSLGGDNEQYF.

The chain couples TRBV5-4 to TRBJ1-1; TCRdb calls TRBD1, which cannot be checked without DNA. CDR3 length: 15 amino acids. Germline V gives CDR1 SGHNT, CDR2 YYREEE (reference sequence). CDR3 residues: CASSLGRGQRPEAFF.

J is TRBJ1-6 and V is TRBV7-9; TCRdb picks TRBD1, but there is no DNA to check that call. The CDR3 has 15 residues. The germline V gene encodes CDR1 SEHNR and CDR2 FQNEAQ (reference sequence). The CDR3 here is CASSLVAGGDSPLHF.

This chain uses TRBV20-1 with TRBJ2-7; TCRdb names TRBD1, which stays unverified in the absence of DNA. The CDR3 totals 15 residues. The germline V gene encodes CDR1 DFQATT and CDR2 SNEGSKA (reference sequence). The CDR3 is CSAPAPRPSLDEQYF.

The genes are TRBV10-3 and TRBJ1-1; the TCRdb call, TRBD1, lacks DNA for checking. The CDR3 covers 14 residues. The germline V gene has CDR1 ENHRY and CDR2 SYGVKD. This CDR3 is CAISESAQGTEAFF.

The chain recombines TRBV29-1 with TRBJ1-2; TCRdb outputs TRBD1, but without DNA this stays unchecked. The CDR3 contains 14 residues. Germline CDR1 and CDR2: SQVTM and ANQGSEA. CDR3: CSVEPGQGGYGYTF.

CDR3 sequence: CAWSVRGLDHEKLFF. This chain links TRBV30 with TRBJ1-4. CDR3 length: 15 amino acids. In germline, CDR1 is GTSNPN, CDR2 SVGIG (reference sequence).

V usage is TRBV5-6 and J usage is TRBJ2-1; TCRdb names TRBD2, which stays unverified in the absence of DNA. There are 12 residues in the CDR3. Germline V gives CDR1 SGHDT, CDR2 YYEEEE. This chain's CDR3 is CASSFGEYEQFF.

The V and J genes are TRBV18 and TRBJ2-1; TCRdb calls TRBD2, which cannot be checked without DNA. CDR3 length equals 11 residues. CDR1 and CDR2 from the germline V gene are KGHSH and LQKENI. The CDR3 region is CASLGGGEQFF.

The J gene is TRBJ2-7, the V gene TRBV7-9. In germline, CDR1 is SEHNR, CDR2 FQNEAQ (reference sequence). The CDR3 runs to 14 residues. CDR3 sequence: CASSNDRGPYEQYF.

The chain uses TRBV7-6 and TRBJ1-6; TCRdb designates TRBD1, a call that cannot be tested without DNA. In germline, CDR1 is SGHVS, CDR2 FNYEAQ. The CDR3 totals 15 residues. CDR3 sequence: CASSSDGEYGSPLHF.

V is TRBV7-2 and J is TRBJ2-3; the TRBD1 assignment by TCRdb is unverifiable without DNA. Germline CDR1 is SGHTA and CDR2 is FQGNSA. The CDR3 is made up of 16 amino acids. CDR3: CVSSLTLGGSTDTQYF.

The chain uses TRBV20-1 and TRBJ1-6. Germline CDR1 and CDR2: DFQATT and SNEGSKA (reference sequence). CDR3 length: 12 amino acids. The chain's CDR3 is CSASLWFSPLHF.

The genes are TRBV12-3 or TRBV12-4 and TRBJ2-7; the D gene TCRdb calls, TRBD2, cannot be checked with no DNA. CDR3 length: 12 amino acids. CDR3 residues: CASSLQSYEQYF.

This chain connects TRBV7-2 to TRBJ2-7. This CDR3 has 14 amino acids. CDR1 SGHTA and CDR2 FQGNSA come from the germline V gene. The CDR3: CASSLHPFSYEQYF. Full variable domain (outside the CDR3, taken from reference TRBV7-2 and TRBJ2-7): GAGVSQSPSNKVTEKGKDVELRCDPISGHTALYWYRQSLGQGLEFLIYFQGNSAPDKSGLPSDRFSAERTGGSVSTLTIQRTQQEDSAVYLCASSLHPFSYEQYFGPGTRLTVT.

The chain employs TRBV14 and TRBJ1-2; with no DNA, the TCRdb D assignment of TRBD1 cannot be verified. CDR3 length: 16 residues. Germline CDR1 reads SGHDN; CDR2 reads FVKESK. The CDR3 sequence: CASSQQPGPTFYGYTF.

V and J are TRBV12-3 or TRBV12-4 and TRBJ2-2; without DNA, the TCRdb call of TRBD1 cannot be checked. The CDR3 spans 14 residues. CDR3: CASNVPANTGELFF.

The chain links TRBV20-1 to TRBJ2-5; as DNA is missing, the TRBD2 call by TCRdb cannot be tested. From germline, CDR1 is DFQATT and CDR2 SNEGSKA (reference sequence). The CDR3 runs to 14 residues. CDR3 protein: CSTRAGTSQETQYF.

The rearrangement links TRBV20-1 to TRBJ2-7; TCRdb names TRBD1, which stays unverified in the absence of DNA. Germline V gene data show CDR1 as DFQATT and CDR2 as SNEGSKA (reference sequence). This CDR3 is built from 14 residues. CDR3: CSARDLQGSYEQYF.

The rearrangement uses TRBV4-3 and TRBJ2-3; the TRBD2 assignment by TCRdb is unverifiable without DNA. Germline V gene sequence: CDR1 LGHNA, CDR2 YSLEER. CDR3 length equals 15 residues. The CDR3 spells CASSQTSGGADTQYF.

CDR3 region: CASSFGGSYEQYF. The chain is built from TRBV7-9 and TRBJ2-7; TCRdb indicates TRBD1, and absent DNA this call remains unverified. The CDR3 is made up of 13 amino acids. CDR1 is SEHNR, CDR2 FQNEAQ, per germline (reference sequence).

The chain joins TRBV6-5 to TRBJ2-2; lacking DNA, the TRBD1 call made by TCRdb goes unchecked. The V gene's germline CDR1 is MNHEY and CDR2 SVGAGI. The CDR3 length is 15 residues. CDR3 sequence reads: CASSYSGQNTGELFF.

CDR3 region: CASSTSGGRISTGELFF. This sequence joins TRBV7-7 and TRBJ2-2; without DNA, the TCRdb call of TRBD1 cannot be checked. The CDR3 contains 17 residues. CDR1 and CDR2 (germline): SSHAT, FNYEAQ (reference sequence).